These T cell receptor beta chains were read from a single sample in a study of T cell changes during pregnancy in multiple sclerosis. Libraries were prepared by immunoSEQ multiplex PCR; TCRdb keeps only in-frame clonotypes and omits some of them. The sample includes around 70,000 clones, around 94% of them seen just once. Sequenced here: peripheral blood, sampled in the third trimester of pregnancy. The receptor source for this set is a female donor with multiple sclerosis, enrolled in a pregnancy study. CDR3s include the opening cysteine and the closing phenylalanine or tryptophan. Fields, in order: CDR3 length, V gene, J gene, clone size, D gene, CDR3 DNA, CDR3 protein. The D gene is left open where the match is weak. The size field is filled for only some rows; it gives once, few, many or a size class.

16	TRBV7-3	TRBJ2-1	-	-	TGTGCCAGCAGCCCCTACAGGGTGGGATCCTACAATGAGCAGTTCTTC	CASSPYRVGSYNEQFF
15	TRBV12-5	TRBJ2-5	-	TRBD2	TGTGCTAGTGGTTTATTAGCGGGGAACCAAGAGACCCAGTACTTC	CASGLLAGNQETQYF
16	TRBV18	TRBJ2-4	-	-	TGTGCCAGCTCACCAAGTCGTGGACAGTCGGGAAACATTCAGTACTTC	CASSPSRGQSGNIQYF
12	TRBV6-5	TRBJ1-6	-	TRBD1	TGTGCCAGCTCTACAGGGGGCCCCAACCTCCACTTT	CASSTGGPNLHF
13	TRBV7-9	TRBJ2-7	-	TRBD2	TGTGCCAGCAGCTTAGCGGGAGGGGCCGAGCAGTACTTC	CASSLAGGAEQYF
15	TRBV5-4	TRBJ1-1	-	TRBD1	TGTGCCAGCAGCTTGAGCCGGACAGGGGGGACTGAAGCTTTCTTT	CASSLSRTGGTEAFF
15	TRBV10-3	TRBJ1-1	-	-	TGTGCCATCAGTGAGTCCCCCGGCTCGGGCACTGAAGCTTTCTTT	CAISESPGSGTEAFF
15	TRBV5-4	TRBJ2-7	-	TRBD2	TGTGCCAGCACCACAATAGGACTAGCGGACTACGAGCAGTACTTC	CASTTIGLADYEQYF
16	TRBV7-2	TRBJ2-6	-	TRBD2	TGTGCCAGCAGCTCCCGGGGGGGCTCTGGGGCCAACGTCCTGACTTTC	CASSSRGGSGANVLTF
12	TRBV10-2	TRBJ1-1	-	TRBD1	TGCGCCAGCAGACAGGGGGGCACTGAAGCTTTCTTT	CASRQGGTEAFF
13	TRBV11-3	TRBJ1-1	-	-	TGTGCCAGCAGCTACGATGCTCAGGGGGAAGCTTTCTTT	CASSYDAQGEAFF
14	TRBV19	TRBJ1-4	-	-	TGTGCCAGTAGTTCGACGGGAGGAGGGCGAAAACTGTTTTTT	CASSSTGGGRKLFF
15	TRBV7-2	TRBJ2-1	-	-	TGTGCCAGCAGTTCGCGGCCTAGCTATCCGAATGAGCAGTTCTTC	CASSSRPSYPNEQFF
13	TRBV2	TRBJ2-3	-	TRBD1	TGTGCCAGCACACCCAGGGGGACAGATACGCAGTATTTT	CASTPRGTDTQYF
16	TRBV9	TRBJ2-6	-	-	TGTGCCAGCAGCGGCCCCTCGGGCTCTGGGGCCAACGTCCTGACTTTC	CASSGPSGSGANVLTF
15	TRBV5-6	TRBJ1-2	once	TRBD1	TGTGCCAGCAGCACCCCGGGACAGCAACACTATGGCTACACCTTC	CASSTPGQQHYGYTF
17	TRBV18	TRBJ2-7	-	TRBD2	TGTGCCAGCTCACCAAGATCTAGCGGGGGGGCATCGTACGAGCAGTACTTC	CASSPRSSGGASYEQYF